The clone carrying this TCR beta chain appeared many times. Original data processing: Amplification with reference gene primers provided the estimates of nucleated cell counts. Sequencing used immunoSEQ multiplex PCR; TCRdb keeps in-frame clones, though not all of them. V, J and clone size derive from that table, while D and trimming were established from the DNA sequence. The sample has 200,000 to 250,000 clones, 82% seen once. Followed over time, Seattle patients had been enrolled while infection was active. This CDR3 contains 13 residues. The germline V gene encodes CDR1 ENHRY and CDR2 SYGVKD. Deletions cut 4 bases from V and 1 base from J, with 7 bases between. This sample is part of a study of blood T cell repertoires in COVID-19. Looking at the study overall: Samples taken during acute and convalescent COVID-19 were collected in the United States, Italy and Spain. Sources were T cells, B-cell-depleted T cells, or PBMCs; the material itself was cDNA or gDNA.

Sequences were obtained from peripheral blood. The TCR sequence derives from a woman older than 75 with COVID-19, enrolled during active disease. This rearrangement joins TRBV10-3 to TRBJ1-1, with TRBD1 as a possible D gene (5 bases). The CDR3 coding sequence is TGTGCCATCAGTGCCAGGGAGAACACTGAAGCTTTCTTT. It codes for CAISARENTEAFF.